A single sample is the source of the 28 T cell receptor beta chains below, sequenced in a study of response to subunit inactivated influenza vaccine. Each CDR3 protein is one row after TCRdb ran MiXCR on the RT-PCR reads. The sample carries fewer than 800,000 distinct CDR3 sequences, 15% to 19% recorded once. The sequences come from PBMCs from blood, collected 11 to 12 days after vaccination. The receptors stem from a man aged 50 to 60 who received an inactivated influenza vaccine.

This clonotype was found a few times. The V gene is TRBV3-1, the J gene TRBJ2-1; unclear D gene. The CDR3 is made up of 14 amino acids. V gave up 1 base and J gave up 6 bases, with 10 bases separating them. Germline values: CDR1 LGHDT, CDR2 YNNKEL (reference sequence). The CDR3 loop reads CASSQAYSGNEQFF. The CDR3 DNA follows: TGTGCCAGCAGCCAAGCGTATTCGGGCAATGAGCAGTTCTTC.

The chain couples TRBV18 to TRBJ2-1; 8 nucleotides line up with TRBD2. This CDR3 has 13 residues. With V trimmed by 9 bases and J by 2 bases, 3 bases remained unmatched. Germline-derived CDR1 and CDR2 are KGHSH and LQKENI. The chain's CDR3 is CASSGNPYNEQFF. The CDR3 region has the DNA TGTGCCAGTAGCGGGAATCCCTACAATGAGCAGTTCTTC. Variable domain in full (rest from reference TRBV18 and TRBJ2-1): NAGVMQNPRHLVRRRGQEARLRCSPMKGHSHVYWYRQLPEEGLKFMVYLQKENIIDESGMPKERFSAEFPKEGPSILRIQQVVRGDSAAYFCASSGNPYNEQFFGPGTRLTVL.

This clonotype was counted ten times or more. This chain connects TRBV7-2 to TRBJ1-3; D uncertain. CDR1 and CDR2 from the germline V gene are SGHTA and FQGNSA. This CDR3 is 15 amino acids long. V was shortened by 4 bases and J by 0 bases, with 10 bases between the two germline ends. CDR3 nucleotide sequence: TGTGCCAGCAGCTCGAGGGTATACTCTGGAAACACCATATATTTT. Residues: CASSSRVYSGNTIYF.

In DNA form, the CDR3 reads TGTGCCAGCAGCGGGGCGGGGTCGGGCACTGAAGCTTTCTTT. This codes for CASSGAGSGTEAFF. The chain couples TRBV7-2 to TRBJ1-1; maybe TRBD1 (5 bases). Germline lookup yields CDR1 SGHTA and CDR2 FQGNSA. There are 14 residues in the CDR3. V shed 5 bases and J shed 4 bases, with 14 bases lying between them.

The table lists this clonotype with a few counts. This chain joins TRBV9 and TRBJ2-5; 7 nucleotides align to TRBD1. Germline values: CDR1 SGDLS, CDR2 YYNGEE. The CDR3 loop spans 14 amino acids. With V trimmed by 4 bases and J by 4 bases, 7 bases remained unmatched. The CDR3 sequence is CASSTGVKGETQYF. The CDR3 DNA follows: TGTGCCAGCAGCACAGGGGTCAAAGGAGAGACCCAGTACTTC. The full variable domain, in which reference TRBV9 and TRBJ2-5 provide the parts outside the CDR3, is DSGVTQTPKHLITATGQRVTLRCSPRSGDLSVYWYQQSLDQGLQFLIQYYNGEERAKGNILERFSAQQFPDLHSELNLSSLELGDSALYFCASSTGVKGETQYFGPGTRLLVL.

There are a few counts of this clonotype. This rearrangement joins TRBV30 to TRBJ2-5; D is ambiguous. Between the trimmed V and J ends, which lost 1 base and 6 bases, there was a span of 6 bases. There are 11 residues in the CDR3. Germline values: CDR1 GTSNPN, CDR2 SVGIG (reference sequence). The CDR3 is CAWSEIKTQYF. The CDR3 coding sequence is TGTGCCTGGAGTGAGATCAAGACCCAGTACTTC. The full variable domain, in which reference TRBV30 and TRBJ2-5 provide the parts outside the CDR3, is SQTIHQWPATLVQPVGSPLSLECTVEGTSNPNLYWYRQAAGRGLQLLFYSVGIGQISSEVPQNLSASRPQDRQFILSSKKLLLSDSGFYLCAWSEIKTQYFGPGTRLLVL.

V gene TRBV6-2 or TRBV6-3 combines with J gene TRBJ2-1; 7 bases fit TRBD2. The CDR3 has 18 residues. With 4 bases clipped from V and 3 bases from J, the junction kept 15 bases outside the gene matches. Germline V lookup: CDR1 MNHEY, CDR2 SVGEGT. The CDR3 nucleotides read TGTGCCAGCAGTTGGGAGGGCCCAAAATCATTAATCTACAATGAGCAGTTCTTC. Its protein is CASSWEGPKSLIYNEQFF.

The CDR3, as DNA: TGTGCCAGCAGGCCCGGGACAGGGCCTTCACCCCTCCACTTT. This codes for CASRPGTGPSPLHF. This chain connects TRBV12-3 or TRBV12-4 to TRBJ1-6, with 9 bases fitting TRBD1. CDR3 length: 14 residues. V dropped 6 bases and J dropped 9; count of bases not matched to a gene: 6.

This chain links TRBV20-1 with TRBJ2-1; 9 bases match TRBD2. Germline V gene sequence: CDR1 DFQATT, CDR2 SNEGSKA (reference sequence). V lost 4 bases, J lost 6 bases, and 4 bases stayed unmatched. The CDR3 totals 13 residues. The CDR3 reads CSANGGGANEQFF. The CDR3 DNA reads TGCAGTGCTAACGGCGGGGGGGCCAATGAGCAGTTCTTC.

Only a few counts were recorded for this clonotype. One end of the junction fails to match germline, which may point to a read error. The rearrangement links TRBV6-6 to TRBJ2-1; D may match TRBD1 or TRBD2 (5 bases each). The CDR3 spans 13 residues. The V gene's germline CDR1 is MNHNY and CDR2 SVGAGI (reference sequence). CDR3 residues: CASSYSRGDPPLF. CDR3 DNA: TGTGCCAGCAGTTACTCTAGAGGGGACCCTCCCCTCTTC.

This chain connects TRBV6-1 to TRBJ2-1, with D possibly matching TRBD2 (7 bases). The CDR3 length is 15 residues. Germline assignment: CDR1 MNHNS and CDR2 SASEGT. Trimming stripped 11 bases from V and 6 bases from J, with 23 bases between. The chain's CDR3 is CAGTGGAGARNEQFF. The CDR3 nucleotides read TGTGCCGGAACTGGGGGGGCGGGAGCTCGCAATGAGCAGTTCTTC.

This clonotype was seen a handful of times. V gene TRBV4-1 combines with J gene TRBJ2-5; a weak D match, TRBD1 (5 bases). Trimming cost V 1 base and J 3 bases, with 12 bases left between them. The CDR3 totals 15 residues. Germline CDR1 is MGHRA and CDR2 is YSYEKL. The CDR3 nucleotides are TGCGCCAGCAGCCAAGGTTCTGTAGGGGAAGAGACCCAGTACTTC. Protein sequence: CASSQGSVGEETQYF.

This clonotype was counted many times. The rearrangement uses TRBV7-9 and TRBJ1-4; 8 bases are a match to TRBD1. From germline, CDR1 is SEHNR and CDR2 FQNEAQ (reference sequence). This CDR3 region has 13 residues. With V trimmed by 6 bases and J by 7 bases, 4 bases remained unmatched. In nucleotides, the CDR3 is TGTGCCAGCAGAGGGGGGACAGGTGAAAAACTGTTTTTT. Its translation: CASRGGTGEKLFF.

The chain carries TRBV5-1 and TRBJ2-7; D unclear. Germline V CDR1 and CDR2: SGHRS, YFSETQ. The CDR3 extends over 14 amino acids. Trimming stripped 5 bases from V and 0 bases from J, with 12 bases between. This chain's CDR3 is CASSEYSSSYEQYF. In nucleotides, the CDR3 is TGCGCCAGCAGTGAATATTCCAGCTCCTACGAGCAGTACTTC.

Many counts were recorded for this clonotype. This rearrangement joins TRBV12-3 or TRBV12-4 to TRBJ2-3; TRBD2 matches at 9 bases. This CDR3 comprises 15 residues. V lost 3 bases, J lost 5 bases, and 6 bases stayed unmatched. CDR3 loop: CASSFAGGRQDTQYF. The DNA for the CDR3 is TGTGCCAGCAGTTTCGCGGGGGGGCGTCAAGATACGCAGTATTTT.

The V gene is TRBV7-9, the J gene TRBJ1-1; D call uncertain. CDR1 SEHNR and CDR2 FQNEAQ come from the germline V gene (reference sequence). Trimming removed 0 bases from V and 5 bases from J, with 7 bases in between. The CDR3 is made up of 13 amino acids. CDR3 loop: CASSLAAETEAFF. In nucleotides, the CDR3 is TGTGCCAGCAGCTTAGCGGCGGAAACTGAAGCTTTCTTT.

V gene TRBV5-5 combines with J gene TRBJ2-1; TRBD2 is a possible D gene (5 bases). Trimming removed 0 bases from V and 7 bases from J, with 8 bases in between. The germline CDR1 and CDR2 sequences are SGHKS and YYEKEE (reference sequence). This CDR3 is built from 13 residues. This CDR3 reads CASSLGPGNEQFF. DNA of the CDR3: TGTGCCAGCAGCTTGGGTCCGGGGAATGAGCAGTTCTTC.

V and J are TRBV28 and TRBJ2-1; TRBD2 matches 10 bases. With 5 bases clipped from V and 2 bases from J, the junction kept 6 bases outside the gene matches. The CDR3 loop spans 16 amino acids. CDR1 and CDR2 from the germline V gene are MDHEN and SYDVKM. The CDR3 DNA follows: TGTGCCAGCAGTACCCAGCGGGAGGGCCCCTACAATGAGCAGTTCTTC. Its protein is CASSTQREGPYNEQFF.

This clonotype turned up a few times. The rearrangement joins TRBV30 to TRBJ2-7, with 10 nucleotides matching TRBD1. Germline trimming cut 4 bases from V and 3 bases from J; bases unmatched to any gene: 6. The germline V gene has CDR1 GTSNPN and CDR2 SVGIG (reference sequence). The CDR3 spans 14 residues. CDR3 bases: TGTGCCTGGACTAGAGGACAGGGGGACTACGAGCAGTACTTC. Translation gives CAWTRGQGDYEQYF.

This clonotype was observed a few times. J is TRBJ2-5 and V is TRBV7-2; no firm D call. This CDR3 spans 16 amino acids. The V gene lost 2 bases and the J gene lost 4 bases, with 17 bases spanning the gap. Germline V gives CDR1 SGHTA, CDR2 FQGNSA. The CDR3 bases are TGTGCCAGCAGCTTAATGTCTGGCGTCCTCGGAGAGACCCAGTACTTC. It specifies CASSLMSGVLGETQYF.

Many counts were recorded for this clonotype. The junction does not match germline at one end; this may be a read error. V is TRBV12-3 or TRBV12-4 and J is TRBJ2-5; no definite D call. The CDR3 contains 13 residues. The CDR3 bases are TGTGCCAGCAGCTTAGGGTACCAAGAGACCCAGTACTTC. Its protein is CASSLGYQETQYF.

V usage is TRBV20-1 and J usage is TRBJ2-7; D is uncertain. V was pared by 5 bases and J by 5 bases, with 16 bases between. Germline V gives CDR1 DFQATT, CDR2 SNEGSKA (reference sequence). The CDR3 has 13 residues. As DNA, the CDR3 is TGCAGTGCTTTCCCACCCCCTTTGGACGAGCAGTACTTC. Its translation is CSAFPPPLDEQYF.

This clonotype came up a few times. The genes are TRBV6-5 and TRBJ1-5, with TRBD1 matching 8 bases. V lost 0 bases to trimming and J lost 6 bases; unmatched junction nucleotides: 4. Germline CDR1 reads MNHEY; CDR2 reads SVGAGI. CDR3 length: 15 amino acids. CDR3 nucleotide sequence: TGTGCCAGCAGTTACTCCCGGACAGGGAGTCAGCCCCAGCATTTT. Translating it yields CASSYSRTGSQPQHF.

V gene TRBV10-3 combines with J gene TRBJ2-5; D is perhaps TRBD1 (6 bases). The CDR3 sequence is 15 residues long. Trimming cost V 5 bases and J 0 bases, with 13 bases left between them. Germline CDR1 ENHRY, CDR2 SYGVKD. This chain's CDR3 is CAISSGHSYQETQYF. Here the CDR3 DNA reads TGTGCCATCAGTTCGGGACATTCCTACCAAGAGACCCAGTACTTC.

This clonotype has only a few counts. The chain joins TRBV7-6 to TRBJ2-7; 7 nucleotides match TRBD2. V was clipped by 5 bases and J by 1 base; unmatched bases: 8. Germline V gene sequence: CDR1 SGHVS, CDR2 FNYEAQ. The CDR3 covers 15 residues. The CDR3 nucleotides read TGTGCCAGCAGCGTGGAACTAGCGATGTCCTACGAGCAGTACTTC. Protein: CASSVELAMSYEQYF.

The sample holds a few counts of this clonotype. The rearrangement uses TRBV5-1 and TRBJ2-1; tentatively, D is TRBD1 or TRBD2 (5 bases each). Between the trimmed V and J ends, which lost 5 bases and 9 bases, there was a span of 24 bases. Germline V gene data show CDR1 as SGHRS and CDR2 as YFSETQ. The CDR3 is 16 amino acids. The CDR3 loop is CASRWDQNEVLGEQFF. The CDR3 DNA sequence: TGCGCCAGCAGATGGGACCAGAACGAAGTTCTGGGTGAGCAGTTCTTC.

This clonotype was counted ten times or more. One junction end does not reproduce the germline sequence, and a read error may be involved. The V gene is TRBV12-3 or TRBV12-4, the J gene TRBJ1-6, with 7 bases aligning to TRBD1. This CDR3 has 14 amino acids. The CDR3 protein is CASSSGTANSPLHF. As DNA, the CDR3 is TGCGCCAGCAGTTCCGGGACAGCTAATTCACCCCTCCACTTT.

This clonotype was counted between two and nine times. The rearrangement joins TRBV10-3 to TRBJ2-3; 8 nucleotides agree with TRBD2. The CDR3 sequence is 15 residues long. The germline V gene encodes CDR1 ENHRY and CDR2 SYGVKD. J lost 4 bases, V lost 10 bases, and 13 bases had no gene match. For the CDR3, the DNA is TGTGCCACCCAATCCTTGACTAGCGTGTCAGATACGCAGTATTTT. Protein sequence: CATQSLTSVSDTQYF.